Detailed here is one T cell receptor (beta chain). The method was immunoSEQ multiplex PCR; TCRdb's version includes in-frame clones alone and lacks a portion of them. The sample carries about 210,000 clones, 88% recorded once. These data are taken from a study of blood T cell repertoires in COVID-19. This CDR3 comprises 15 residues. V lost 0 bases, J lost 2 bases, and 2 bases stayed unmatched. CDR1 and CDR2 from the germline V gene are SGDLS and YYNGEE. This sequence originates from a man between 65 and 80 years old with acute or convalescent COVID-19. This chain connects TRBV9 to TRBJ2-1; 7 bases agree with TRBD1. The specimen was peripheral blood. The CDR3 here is CASSVEGAAYNEQFF. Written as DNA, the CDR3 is TGTGCCAGCAGCGTAGAGGGGGCTGCCTACAATGAGCAGTTCTTC.